This TCR beta chain was sequenced during a study of blood T cells in healthy people across ages. Next came a second PCR, run for about 6 to 12 cycles, which used a sample-barcoded 5' primer along with a J-beta primer mix. One entry per CDR3 protein, called by TCRdb with MiXCR from the 5' RACE reads. The data contain over 750,000 distinct CDR3 sequences, around 25% of them seen just once; the ten biggest clones take up 9.4%. This clonotype occurred a few times. At one of its ends the junction is not consistent with the germline gene, which may arise from a read error. The germline gives CDR1 MNHEY, CDR2 SVGEGT. The CDR3 is 12 residues long. These data are also associated with another study on T cells of mothers and their children. That paper notes: RNA extracted was entirely used for cDNA synthesis, 1.5 ug per 15 ul.

This clonotype was obtained from a boy aged 5-17 years in good health. The sample consisted of blood. The rearrangement uses TRBV6-2 or TRBV6-3 and TRBJ2-1; TRBD2 aligns across 10 bases. The CDR3 region has the DNA TGTGCCAGCAGCCGGACTAGCGGTTCTGAACTCTTC. It specifies CASSRTSGSELF.